This TCR beta chain appears in the sequencing data of a study of blood T cell repertoires in COVID-19. With 10 bases removed from V and 7 bases from J, the gap between germline ends came to 11 bases. Germline V gene lookup returns CDR1 MDHEN and CDR2 SYDVKM. This CDR3 has 10 residues. Here immunoSEQ multiplex PCR was the method, and the copy in TCRdb shows in-frame clones only, minus some. The sample includes under 85,000 clones, roughly 80% of them seen just once. V and J are TRBV28 and TRBJ2-7; TRBD1 might be the D (6 bases). The sequencing input was peripheral blood. The receptor comes from a human donor in a cohort sampled during active COVID-19. This chain's CDR3 is CATLQGEQYF. The CDR3 DNA is TGTGCCACCCTACAGGGAGAGCAGTACTTC.